The clone carrying this T cell receptor (beta chain) was detected a few times. The data are from a study of Graves' ophthalmopathy and Graves' hyperthyroidism. Per germline, CDR1 MNHEY and CDR2 SVGAGI. V lost 6 bases and J 2 bases, leaving 13 bases between the germline ends. The CDR3 sequence is 14 residues long. Beta-chain TCR CDR3 regions were amplified from RNA transcripts. First-round RT-PCR relied on HTBI primers, and a second-round multiplex PCR came next. One entry per CDR3 protein, called by TCRdb with MiXCR from the multiplex PCR reads. The data hold 900,000 to 1,200,000 distinct CDR3 sequences, with 36% observed a single time.

Sequencing input: peripheral blood or thyroid tissue (not recorded which). The J gene is TRBJ1-2, the V gene TRBV6-5; D uncertain. This TCR derives from an adult man with Graves' hyperthyroidism. CDR3 region: CASRAVGTNYGYTF. Here the CDR3 DNA reads TGTGCCAGCAGGGCGGTCGGCACGAACTATGGCTACACCTTC.